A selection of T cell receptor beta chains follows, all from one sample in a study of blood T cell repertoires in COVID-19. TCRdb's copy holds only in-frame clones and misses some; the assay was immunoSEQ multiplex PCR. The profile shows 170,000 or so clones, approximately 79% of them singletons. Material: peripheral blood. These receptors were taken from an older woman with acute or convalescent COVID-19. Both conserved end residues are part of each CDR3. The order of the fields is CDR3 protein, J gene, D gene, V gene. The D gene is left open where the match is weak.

CAWSPGTSGSQFF | TRBJ2-1 | TRBD2 | TRBV30
CASSSGTSPNTGELFF | TRBJ2-2 | - | TRBV7-2
CASSVTGGELGTQYF | TRBJ2-5 | - | TRBV19
CASSYVASAGTDTQYF | TRBJ2-3 | - | TRBV6-5
CASGFGTGAFQETQYF | TRBJ2-5 | TRBD1 | TRBV27
CASSLVQGAAPNEKLFF | TRBJ1-4 | TRBD1 | TRBV28
CASSSGLAAQGDYEQYF | TRBJ2-7 | TRBD2 | TRBV13
CASSPGTGASSGANVLTF | TRBJ2-6 | TRBD1 | TRBV3-1/TRBV3-2
CASSYSDGHRPYTF | TRBJ1-2 | - | TRBV6-5
CASSLAPTVKETQYF | TRBJ2-5 | - | TRBV7-9
CASSLQGGFSAGNTIYF | TRBJ1-3 | TRBD1 | TRBV5-1
CASSYARGPAGELFF | TRBJ2-2 | - | TRBV5-6
CASSPPGQHNSPLHF | TRBJ1-6 | TRBD1 | TRBV18
CASSQGGNEKLFF | TRBJ1-4 | - | TRBV3-1/TRBV3-2